The next 10 T cell receptor beta chains were all read from a single sample in a study of cytomegalovirus exposure and HLA in healthy donors. With 60 Vbeta and 13 Jbeta primers, the PCR was carried out. Produced via immunoSEQ multiplex PCR; TCRdb's table is partial and in-frame only. The sample has about 140,000 clones, 65% to 80% seen once; the top ten hold approximately 1.8%. Source material: PBMCs. The receptors were gathered from a woman under 40 in good health and CMV-seronegative.

This rearrangement joins TRBV7-6 to TRBJ2-3; TRBD2 matches 8 bases. Germline loops: CDR1 SGHVS, CDR2 FNYEAQ. The CDR3 is made up of 15 amino acids. J gave up 1 base and V 1 base, and 1 base lay outside the gene matches. The CDR3 region is CASSLDGRGTDTQYF. The CDR3 DNA follows: TGTGCCAGCAGCTTAGACGGGAGGGGCACAGATACGCAGTATTTT. The variable domain in full, with the rest retrieved from reference TRBV7-6 and TRBJ2-3, is GAGVSQSPRYKVTKRGQDVALRCDPISGHVSLYWYRQALGQGPEFLTYFNYEAQQDKSGLPNDRFSAERPEGSISTLTIQRTEQRDSAMYRCASSLDGRGTDTQYFGPGTRLTVL.

This chain connects TRBV7-3 to TRBJ2-1; weak D call: TRBD2 (7 bases). The CDR3 length is 13 residues. Deletions cut 3 bases from V and 10 bases from J, with 13 bases between. The V gene's germline CDR1 is SGHTA and CDR2 FQGTGA. The CDR3 loop is CASSFKGGPEQFF. DNA of the CDR3: TGTGCCAGCAGCTTCAAGGGGGGGCCGGAGCAGTTCTTC. The full variable domain, rest sourced from reference TRBV7-3 and TRBJ2-1, is GAGVSQTPSNKVTEKGKYVELRCDPISGHTALYWYRQSLGQGPEFLIYFQGTGAADDSGLPNDRFFAVRPEGSVSTLKIQRTERGDSAVYLCASSFKGGPEQFFGPGTRLTVL.

This sequence joins TRBV2 and TRBJ1-1, with a weak D call TRBD1 (6 bases). The ends were cut back, 2 bases at V and 1 base at J, with 8 bases in the middle. Germline CDR1 and CDR2: SNHLY and FYNNEI. CDR3 length equals 14 residues. CDR3 loop: CASSETQGNTEAFF. CDR3 sequence (DNA): TGTGCCAGCAGTGAAACACAGGGGAACACTGAAGCTTTCTTT.

The chain employs TRBV9 and TRBJ2-7; D may be TRBD2 (6 bases). V lost 4 bases and J lost 7, with 15 bases in between. Germline V gene sequence: CDR1 SGDLS, CDR2 YYNGEE. The CDR3 covers 13 residues. The CDR3 protein is CASSPSAVLEQYF. DNA of the CDR3: TGTGCCAGCAGCCCTAGCGCCGTATTAGAGCAGTACTTC.

The table lists this clone with a count of one. This rearrangement joins TRBV2 to TRBJ1-4; maybe TRBD1 (6 bases). The germline V and J ends were trimmed by 3 bases and 8 bases, with 13 bases remaining between them. The CDR3 covers 14 residues. Germline V lookup: CDR1 SNHLY, CDR2 FYNNEI. CDR3 region: CASSDAQGYEKLFF. In DNA, the CDR3 is TGTGCCAGCAGTGATGCACAGGGATACGAAAAACTGTTTTTT.

With respect to this clone: Relative to the germline gene, one junction end is altered; a read error may explain this. V usage is TRBV7-9 and J usage is TRBJ1-1; D possibly corresponds to TRBD1 (5 bases). Per germline, CDR1 SEHNR and CDR2 FQNEAQ (reference sequence). CDR3 length: 12 residues. The CDR3 loop reads CSSMGRGTEAFF. In DNA form, the CDR3 reads TGTTCCAGCATGGGGCGGGGCACTGAAGCTTTCTTT.

The rearrangement joins TRBV2 to TRBJ1-5; tentatively, D is TRBD1 (6 bases). The length of the CDR3 is 14 residues. V lost 4 bases to trimming and J lost 4 bases, with 11 bases between them. Germline values: CDR1 SNHLY, CDR2 FYNNEI. The CDR3 region is CASSGPGVNQPQHF. The CDR3 DNA reads TGTGCCAGCAGTGGCCCAGGGGTGAATCAGCCCCAGCATTTT. Supplemented by reference TRBV2 and TRBJ1-5, the full variable domain reads EPEVTQTPSHQVTQMGQEVILRCVPISNHLYFYWYRQILGQKVEFLVSFYNNEISEKSEIFDDQFSVERPDGSNFTLKIRSTKLEDSAMYFCASSGPGVNQPQHFGDGTRLSIL.

This chain joins TRBV25-1 and TRBJ2-5, with D perhaps matching TRBD1 (7 bases). Trimming took off 1 base at V and 4 bases at J, with 16 bases between the two ends. Germline V gene lookup returns CDR1 MGHDK and CDR2 SYGVNS. This CDR3 is 16 amino acids long. The CDR3 loop is CASSESGRGERETQYF. DNA for the CDR3: TGTGCCAGCAGTGAATCAGGCAGGGGGGAGAGAGAGACCCAGTACTTC. Drawing the rest from reference TRBV25-1 and TRBJ2-5, the complete variable domain is EADIYQTPRYLVIGTGKKITLECSQTMGHDKMYWYQQDPGMELHLIHYSYGVNSTEKGDLSSESTVSRIRTEHFPLTLESARPSHTSQYLCASSESGRGERETQYFGPGTRLLVL.

The chain couples TRBV4-1 to TRBJ2-5, with D perhaps TRBD1 (6 bases). V was shortened by 5 bases and J by 5 bases, with 15 bases between the two germline ends. The germline V gene encodes CDR1 MGHRA and CDR2 YSYEKL. The CDR3 runs to 14 residues. The CDR3 region is CASSSGATVETQYF. The CDR3 nucleotides are TGCGCCAGCAGCTCAGGGGCCACAGTGGAGACCCAGTACTTC.

The J gene is TRBJ1-2, the V gene TRBV7-2; TRBD1 agrees at 7 bases. CDR1 is SGHTA and CDR2 is FQGNSA in the germline V gene. The V gene end was trimmed by 5 bases and the J gene end by 8 bases; junction bases not matched to a gene: 8. This CDR3 comprises 13 residues. DNA for the CDR3: TGTGCCAGCAGCCCGCAGGGGGACGCCGGCTACACCTTC. The encoded protein is CASSPQGDAGYTF.